The sequence of this T cell receptor (beta chain) was determined in a study of blood T cell repertoires in COVID-19. The table came from immunoSEQ multiplex PCR; TCRdb's copy has only in-frame clones and leaves some out. The sample lists about 670,000 clones; about 90% were seen once. Germline CDR1 reads LGHDT; CDR2 reads YNNKEL (reference sequence). The CDR3 loop spans 12 amino acids. With 3 bases removed from V and 7 bases from J, the gap between germline ends came to 7 bases. Sequenced material: peripheral blood. The clonotype was recovered from a woman aged 18-35 years with acute or convalescent COVID-19. V and J are TRBV3-1 (or the pseudogene TRBV3-2) and TRBJ1-3; unclear D gene. The CDR3 is CASSQGDNTIYF. The CDR3 DNA follows: TGTGCCAGCAGCCAGGGCGATAACACCATATATTTT.